The 27 T cell receptor beta chains below all came from one sample that was sequenced in a study of shared clonotypes between healthy human individuals. Using immunoSEQ multiplex PCR, the repertoire was profiled, and TCRdb retains in-frame clones only, with some absent. Of 1.4 million to 1.5 million clones in the sample, roughly 96% are singletons; the top ten hold more than 0.9%. The sequenced sample was naive CD4+ T cells sorted from blood. The subset denotes: CD45RA+ positively selected. The receptor source for this set is a man aged 30 to 39 in good health.

The chain has TRBV28 and TRBJ1-5, with D possibly TRBD1 on 5 matching bases. Germline CDR1 and CDR2: MDHEN and SYDVKM. V was clipped by 6 bases and J by 3 bases, with 12 bases between them. This CDR3 spans 14 amino acids. The CDR3, as DNA: TGTGCCAGCAGGGTCCCGGGGCTCAATCAGCCCCAGCATTTT. Encoded protein: CASRVPGLNQPQHF.

The V and J genes are TRBV5-1 and TRBJ2-7, with a weak D call TRBD2 (6 bases). Trimming took off 4 bases at V and 7 bases at J, with 12 bases between the two ends. The CDR3 length is 12 residues. The V gene's germline CDR1 is SGHRS and CDR2 YFSETQ. The CDR3 DNA is TGCGCCAGCAGCATACCGGGGAGGGAGCAGTACTTC. It translates to CASSIPGREQYF.

This chain connects TRBV29-1 to TRBJ2-3, with a tentative D call TRBD2 (5 bases). The CDR3 has 13 residues. Germline CDR1 and CDR2: SQVTM and ANQGSEA. V lost 4 bases, J lost 4 bases, and 12 bases lay in between. CDR3: CSVVTPGSDTQYF. CDR3 DNA sequence: TGCAGCGTTGTCACACCGGGGTCAGATACGCAGTATTTT.

The V call is TRBV7-8, the J call TRBJ2-5, with 9 bases matching TRBD2. The V gene end was trimmed by 1 base and the J gene end by 4 bases; junction bases not matched to a gene: 10. The CDR3 extends over 17 amino acids. Germline CDR1 reads SGHVS; CDR2 reads FQNEAQ. CDR3 DNA: TGTGCCAGCAGCTTAGTGGGAGGCGGGAGGGCAACAGAGACCCAGTACTTC. Translating it yields CASSLVGGGRATETQYF.

The chain is built from TRBV11-2 and TRBJ2-7; tentative D call: TRBD1 (5 bases). V was clipped by 6 bases and J by 3 bases, with 18 bases between them. Germline values: CDR1 SGHAT, CDR2 FQNNGV. The length of the CDR3 is 15 residues. The CDR3 nucleotides are TGTGCCAGCAGACAAGGGCTACAGGCGTACTACGAGCAGTACTTC. It encodes CASRQGLQAYYEQYF.

The chain uses TRBV9 and TRBJ1-5; perhaps TRBD1 as D (6 bases). CDR3 length: 16 amino acids. The germline V and J ends were trimmed by 0 bases and 3 bases, with 13 bases remaining between them. Germline loops: CDR1 SGDLS, CDR2 YYNGEE. CDR3 coding DNA: TGTGCCAGCAGCGTAGTAGTCCCAGGGGTCAATCAGCCCCAGCATTTT. Protein: CASSVVVPGVNQPQHF.

The chain recombines TRBV30 with TRBJ2-5; D might be TRBD2 (5 bases). Per germline, CDR1 GTSNPN and CDR2 SVGIG (reference sequence). This CDR3 has 12 amino acids. The germline V and J ends were trimmed by 1 base and 9 bases, with 12 bases remaining between them. The CDR3 region is CAWSALETSQYF. CDR3 coding DNA: TGTGCCTGGAGTGCACTAGAGACGTCCCAGTACTTC.

This clone came up once. This chain connects TRBV6-1 to TRBJ1-2; D perhaps matches TRBD1 (6 bases). The length of the CDR3 is 17 residues. In germline, CDR1 is MNHNS, CDR2 SASEGT. Trimming stripped 0 bases from V and 2 bases from J, with 16 bases between. The CDR3 nucleotides read TGTGCCAGCAGTGAAGCCCCCCACGGGGGGCAGAACTATGGCTACACCTTC. Encoded protein: CASSEAPHGGQNYGYTF.

This sequence joins TRBV29-1 and TRBJ2-4; TRBD1 matches 7 bases. CDR1 SQVTM and CDR2 ANQGSEA come from the germline V gene. The CDR3 sequence is 14 residues long. The ends lost 8 bases at V and 6 bases at J; junction bases unmatched: 13. The CDR3 is CSTRDRVDLNIQYF. In nucleotides, the CDR3 is TGCAGCACCCGAGACAGGGTCGACTTAAACATTCAGTACTTC.

The chain carries TRBV4-3 and TRBJ2-7; 15 bases align to TRBD2. Trimming cost V 4 bases and J 2 bases; bases outside gene matches: 3. Germline V CDR1 and CDR2: LGHNA, YSLEER. The CDR3 is made up of 16 amino acids. Here the CDR3 DNA reads TGCGCCAGCAGCCCGGGACTAGCGGGAGGAACCTACGAGCAGTACTTC. This sequence encodes CASSPGLAGGTYEQYF.

The chain couples TRBV11-2 to TRBJ1-1; 10 nucleotides agree with TRBD1. V dropped 4 bases and J dropped 7; count of bases not matched to a gene: 3. The CDR3 runs to 13 residues. The germline V gene has CDR1 SGHAT and CDR2 FQNNGV. CDR3 loop: CASSWDRGGEAFF. DNA for the CDR3: TGTGCCAGCAGCTGGGACAGGGGAGGTGAAGCTTTCTTT. The complete variable domain, with remaining parts taken from reference TRBV11-2 and TRBJ1-1, reads EAGVAQSPRYKIIEKRQSVAFWCNPISGHATLYWYQQILGQGPKLLIQFQNNGVVDDSQLPKDRFSAERLKGVDSTLKIQPAKLEDSAVYLCASSWDRGGEAFFGQGTRLTVV.

This rearrangement joins TRBV27 to TRBJ2-3; D possibly corresponds to TRBD2 (6 bases). Germline-derived CDR1 and CDR2 are MNHEY and SMNVEV (reference sequence). Deletions cut 2 bases from V and 5 bases from J, with 11 bases between. The CDR3 contains 14 residues. For the CDR3, the DNA is TGTGCCAGCAGTTTACTGGCTAGCGTAGATACGCAGTATTTT. Protein product: CASSLLASVDTQYF.

V is TRBV28 and J is TRBJ2-3; 9 bases fit TRBD1. CDR1 and CDR2 (germline): MDHEN, SYDVKM. V trimming: 5 bases; J trimming: 4 bases; junction bases outside the gene matches: 10. CDR3 length: 16 amino acids. CDR3 bases: TGTGCCAGCAGTCCACTAGGGACAGGGCGGGCAGATACGCAGTATTTT. Protein product: CASSPLGTGRADTQYF. The full variable domain, with the rest looked up from reference TRBV28 and TRBJ2-3, is DVKVTQSSRYLVKRTGEKVFLECVQDMDHENMFWYRQDPGLGLRLIYFSYDVKMKEKGDIPEGYSVSREKKERFSLILESASTNQTSMYLCASSPLGTGRADTQYFGPGTRLTVL.

The genes are TRBV18 and TRBJ2-1; D gene ambiguous. Trimming took 4 bases from V and 0 from J, leaving 16 bases between them. Germline V CDR1 and CDR2: KGHSH, LQKENI. The CDR3 is 17 amino acids. The CDR3 loop reads CASSRLVGQNSYNEQFF. CDR3 DNA: TGTGCCAGCTCACGTCTTGTCGGGCAGAACTCCTACAATGAGCAGTTCTTC.

The chain couples TRBV7-9 to TRBJ1-4; possibly TRBD1 for D (5 bases). The CDR3 totals 15 residues. Trimming removed 5 bases at V and 8 bases at J, with 18 bases between. The germline V gene has CDR1 SEHNR and CDR2 FQNEAQ (reference sequence). This chain's CDR3 is CASSRGDQGAEKLFF. In DNA form, the CDR3 reads TGTGCCAGCAGCCGAGGGGATCAGGGCGCGGAAAAACTGTTTTTT.

The rearrangement uses TRBV7-8 and TRBJ1-5; 7 bases map to TRBD1. With 5 bases clipped from V and 0 bases from J, the junction kept 10 bases outside the gene matches. Germline V lookup: CDR1 SGHVS, CDR2 FQNEAQ. This CDR3 spans 17 amino acids. This CDR3 is CASSAPNRGYSNQPQHF. CDR3 bases: TGTGCCAGCAGCGCCCCGAACAGGGGTTATAGCAATCAGCCCCAGCATTTT.

This sequence joins TRBV9 and TRBJ1-4; possible D gene TRBD1, 6 bases. Per germline, CDR1 SGDLS and CDR2 YYNGEE. Trimming left V 0 bases short and J 8 bases short, with 17 bases between. The CDR3 runs 16 residues. The DNA of the CDR3 is TGTGCCAGCAGCGTAGGGGGAGGAGTAGGACAGGAAAAACTGTTTTTT. This encodes CASSVGGGVGQEKLFF.

This clone occurred once. This chain uses TRBV5-5 with TRBJ2-5; 7 bases are a match to TRBD1. The V segment lost 0 bases and the J segment 2 bases; nucleotides outside the gene matches: 4. Germline V gives CDR1 SGHKS, CDR2 YYEKEE (reference sequence). The CDR3 runs 15 residues. The CDR3 DNA reads as TGTGCCAGCAGCTTGGAAGGGACAGAGCAAGAGACCCAGTACTTC. Translation gives CASSLEGTEQETQYF.

The chain joins TRBV5-1 to TRBJ1-2; 7 nucleotides align to TRBD1. Germline V gives CDR1 SGHRS, CDR2 YFSETQ. V shed 4 bases, J shed 6 bases, and the junction held 9 bases outside the gene matches. The CDR3 has 14 residues. Here the CDR3 reads CASSAIGQVDGYTF. CDR3 bases: TGCGCCAGCAGCGCGATAGGACAGGTCGATGGCTACACCTTC.

The chain is built from TRBV9 and TRBJ2-7; TRBD1 matches at 11 bases. This CDR3 comprises 15 residues. From germline, CDR1 is SGDLS and CDR2 YYNGEE. Losses at the gene ends were 3 bases for V and 6 bases for J; bases not matched to a gene: 8. Here the CDR3 reads CASSALAGTGGEQYF. DNA of the CDR3: TGTGCCAGCAGCGCACTTGCCGGGACAGGGGGCGAGCAGTACTTC.

CDR3 bases: TGTGCCAGCAGTTTATCGTGGAGGGGCCGGAGAGCTATGAACACTGAAGCTTTCTTT. The encoded protein is CASSLSWRGRRAMNTEAFF. This chain connects TRBV27 to TRBJ1-1; the D gene is possibly TRBD1 (5 bases). The CDR3 length is 19 residues. V shed 0 bases and J shed 0 bases, with 20 bases lying between them. Germline lookup yields CDR1 MNHEY and CDR2 SMNVEV (reference sequence).

This sequence joins TRBV7-2 and TRBJ1-5; 7 bases match TRBD1. The V and J ends lost 5 bases and 5 bases, in that order; junction bases with no gene match: 3. This CDR3 contains 13 residues. Germline V gene lookup returns CDR1 SGHTA and CDR2 FQGNSA. CDR3: CASSETGDQPQHF. CDR3 nucleotides: TGTGCCAGCAGCGAAACAGGGGATCAGCCCCAGCATTTT.

This clone came up once. The rearrangement links TRBV9 to TRBJ2-2; maybe TRBD1 (5 bases). This CDR3 is built from 17 residues. V was trimmed by 4 bases and J by 1 base, leaving 17 bases between them. Germline CDR1 reads SGDLS; CDR2 reads YYNGEE. CDR3 residues: CASSMWTLQMNTGELFF. Here the CDR3 DNA reads TGTGCCAGCAGCATGTGGACACTCCAAATGAACACCGGGGAGCTGTTTTTT.

The genes are TRBV18 and TRBJ1-6; D not certain. V was shortened by 1 base and J by 0 bases, with 16 bases between the two germline ends. The germline V gene has CDR1 KGHSH and CDR2 LQKENI. The CDR3 totals 19 residues. The CDR3 here is CASSPLPLGPSSYNSPLHF. CDR3 DNA sequence: TGTGCCAGCTCACCACTTCCGCTAGGTCCGAGCTCCTATAATTCACCCCTCCACTTT.

The V gene is TRBV7-9, the J gene TRBJ2-2; D unclear. Germline CDR1 reads SEHNR; CDR2 reads FQNEAQ (reference sequence). The V and J ends lost 3 bases and 0 bases respectively, with 8 bases between them. CDR3 length equals 15 residues. CDR3 loop: CASSFYLANTGELFF. The CDR3 bases are TGTGCCAGCAGCTTCTATCTAGCGAACACCGGGGAGCTGTTTTTT.

The CDR3 DNA sequence: TGTGCCAGCAGTGAGGCAGATTTTAACTATGGCTACACCTTC. Amino acid sequence: CASSEADFNYGYTF. This chain links TRBV28 with TRBJ1-2; D remains ambiguous. The V and J ends lost 5 bases and 1 base respectively, with 11 bases between them. This CDR3 comprises 14 residues. CDR1 and CDR2 from the germline V gene are MDHEN and SYDVKM.

V usage is TRBV7-9 and J usage is TRBJ2-1, with 7 bases matching TRBD2. From germline, CDR1 is SEHNR and CDR2 FQNEAQ (reference sequence). The CDR3 has 11 residues. J gave up 12 bases and V 4 bases, and 3 bases lay outside the gene matches. This CDR3 is CASSSSGGQFF. In DNA form, the CDR3 reads TGTGCCAGCAGCTCCTCGGGGGGGCAGTTCTTC. Combining the CDR3 with reference TRBV7-9 and TRBJ2-1 gives the whole variable domain DTGVSQNPRHKITKRGQNVTFRCDPISEHNRLYWYRQTLGQGPEFLTYFQNEAQLEKSRLLSDRFSAERPKGSFSTLEIQRTEQGDSAMYLCASSSSGGQFFGPGTRLTVL.